These 6 T cell receptor beta chains were sequenced from one sample in a study of T cell responses to AZD1222 COVID-19 vaccine. TCRdb's copy holds only in-frame clones and misses some; the assay was immunoSEQ multiplex PCR. The data hold fewer than 200,000 clones, with roughly 89% observed a single time. The input for sequencing was peripheral blood, taken on day 0 of AZD1222 vaccination. The receptors come from an adult in good health.

The chain couples TRBV28 to TRBJ1-1; D not certain. Trimming cost V 6 bases and J 3 bases, with 14 bases left between them. This CDR3 is 14 amino acids long. Germline V gene lookup returns CDR1 MDHEN and CDR2 SYDVKM. The CDR3 loop is CASSPLGMDTEAFF. For the CDR3, the DNA is TGTGCCAGCAGCCCATTAGGAATGGACACTGAAGCTTTCTTT.

The V gene is TRBV5-4, the J gene TRBJ1-1; TRBD1 aligns across 7 bases. V dropped 5 bases and J dropped 0; count of bases not matched to a gene: 7. Germline V gives CDR1 SGHNT, CDR2 YYREEE (reference sequence). CDR3 size: 15 residues. The CDR3 region is CASRPRGAMNTEAFF. The CDR3, as DNA: TGTGCCAGCAGACCCAGGGGGGCTATGAACACTGAAGCTTTCTTT.

CDR3 DNA sequence: TGCGCCAGCAGCTCACCGAACACTGAAGCTTTCTTT. Its protein is CASSSPNTEAFF. The chain combines TRBV5-1 with TRBJ1-1; D uncertain. This CDR3 region has 12 residues. V shed 3 bases and J shed 1 base, with 4 bases lying between them. Germline CDR1 SGHRS, CDR2 YFSETQ.

V is TRBV11-1 and J is TRBJ2-3; D remains unclear. The length of the CDR3 is 13 residues. CDR1 SGHAT and CDR2 FQDESV come from the germline V gene (reference sequence). The ends were cut back, 3 bases at V and 6 bases at J, with 10 bases in the middle. In DNA form, the CDR3 reads TGTGCCAGCAGCTTTCGTCGGTTTGATACGCAGTATTTT. This gives the protein CASSFRRFDTQYF. The whole variable domain, filled in from reference TRBV11-1 and TRBJ2-3, reads EAEVAQSPRYKITEKSQAVAFWCDPISGHATLYWYRQILGQGPELLVQFQDESVVDDSQLPKDRFSAERLKGVDSTLKIQPAELGDSAMYLCASSFRRFDTQYFGPGTRLTVL.

The chain employs TRBV4-1 and TRBJ1-1; no clear D gene. The CDR3 totals 15 residues. The V gene lost 0 bases and the J gene lost 3 bases, with 11 bases spanning the gap. CDR1 and CDR2 (germline): MGHRA, YSYEKL. The CDR3 loop reads CASSQDRWSDTEAFF. The CDR3, as DNA: TGCGCCAGCAGCCAAGATCGGTGGTCGGACACTGAAGCTTTCTTT.

The V call is TRBV18, the J call TRBJ2-1; tentatively, D is TRBD1 (6 bases). V was pared by 5 bases and J by 5 bases, with 10 bases between. The germline V gene encodes CDR1 KGHSH and CDR2 LQKENI. CDR3 length: 13 residues. CDR3 sequence (DNA): TGTGCCAGCTCAAAGGGGACAAACAATGAGCAGTTCTTC. Residues: CASSKGTNNEQFF.